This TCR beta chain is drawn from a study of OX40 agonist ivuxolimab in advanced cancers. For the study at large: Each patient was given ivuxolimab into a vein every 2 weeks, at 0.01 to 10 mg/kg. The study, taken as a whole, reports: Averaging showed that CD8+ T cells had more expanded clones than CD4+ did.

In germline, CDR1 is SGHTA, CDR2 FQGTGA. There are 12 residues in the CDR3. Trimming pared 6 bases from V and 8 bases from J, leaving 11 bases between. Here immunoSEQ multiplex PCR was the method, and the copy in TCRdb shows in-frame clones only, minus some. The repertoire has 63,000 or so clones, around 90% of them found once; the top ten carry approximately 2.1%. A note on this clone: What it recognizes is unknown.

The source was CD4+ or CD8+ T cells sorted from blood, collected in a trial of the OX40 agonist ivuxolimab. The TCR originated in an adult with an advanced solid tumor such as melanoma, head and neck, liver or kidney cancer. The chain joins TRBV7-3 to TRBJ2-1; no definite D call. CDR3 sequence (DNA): TGTGCCAGCAGGAAGGCGGCAGATGAGCAGTTCTTC. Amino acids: CASRKAADEQFF.